This entry concerns a single TCR beta chain. Antigen: not known. The source of the sample is a study of post-analysis software for immune sequencing data. Study in general: There were relapsing-remitting, secondary progressive and progressive-relapsing multiple sclerosis among the disease courses included. Overall study findings and caveats: TRBV5-6, TRBV5-1 and TRBV20-1 belonged to a set of roughly five TRBV segments that were more frequent in patients than controls. Normalized Chao1 diversity was significantly reduced in patients versus controls.

The CDR3 is made up of 15 amino acids. Germline loops: CDR1 SEHNR, CDR2 FQNEAQ (reference sequence). V lost 1 base and J lost 5; bases outside the gene matches: 5. TCR beta cDNA libraries had unique molecular identifiers. The source material, roughly 0.9 to 11 million T cells, gave rise to 400,000 to 550,000 cDNA molecules. TCRdb reprocessed the PCR reads via MiXCR and lists one record per CDR3 protein. The sample contains roughly 800,000 distinct CDR3 sequences, about half of which appear only once. This clonotype originated in a girl aged 5-17 years with multiple sclerosis. The chain is built from TRBV7-9 and TRBJ2-1, with TRBD2 identical over 7 bases. Sequencing was done on a sample of blood. CDR3 nucleotides: TGTGCCAGCAGCTTAGTTAGCGGGCCCAACAATGAGCAGTTCTTC. Translation: CASSLVSGPNNEQFF.